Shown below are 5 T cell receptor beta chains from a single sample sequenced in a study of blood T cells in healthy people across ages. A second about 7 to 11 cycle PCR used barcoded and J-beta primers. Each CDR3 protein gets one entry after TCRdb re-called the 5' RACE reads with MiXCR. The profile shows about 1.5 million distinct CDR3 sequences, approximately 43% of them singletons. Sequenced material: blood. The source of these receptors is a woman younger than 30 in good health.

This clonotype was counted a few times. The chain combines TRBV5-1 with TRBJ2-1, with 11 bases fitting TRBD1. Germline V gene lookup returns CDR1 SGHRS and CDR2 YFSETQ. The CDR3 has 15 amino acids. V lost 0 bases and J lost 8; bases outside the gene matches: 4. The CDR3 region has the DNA TGCGCCAGCAGCTTGGCAGGACAGGGGGCCGATGAGCAGTTCTTC. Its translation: CASSLAGQGADEQFF.

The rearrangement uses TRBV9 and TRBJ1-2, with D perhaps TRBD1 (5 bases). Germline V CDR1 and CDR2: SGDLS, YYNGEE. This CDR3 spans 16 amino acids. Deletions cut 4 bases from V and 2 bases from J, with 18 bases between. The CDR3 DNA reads TGTGCCAGCAGCTTACCACCCGGACAATCGAACTATGGCTACACCTTC. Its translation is CASSLPPGQSNYGYTF.

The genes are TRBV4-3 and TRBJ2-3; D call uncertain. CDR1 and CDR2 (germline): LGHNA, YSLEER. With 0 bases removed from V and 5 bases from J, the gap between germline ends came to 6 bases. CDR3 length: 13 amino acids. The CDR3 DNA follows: TGCGCCAGCAGCCAAGATGGGTTAGATACGCAGTATTTT. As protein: CASSQDGLDTQYF.

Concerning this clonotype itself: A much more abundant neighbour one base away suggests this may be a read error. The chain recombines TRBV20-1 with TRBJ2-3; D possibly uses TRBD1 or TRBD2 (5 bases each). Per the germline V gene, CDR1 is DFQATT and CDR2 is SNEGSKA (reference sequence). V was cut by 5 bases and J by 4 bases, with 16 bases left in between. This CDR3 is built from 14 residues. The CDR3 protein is CSASGTEVADTQYF. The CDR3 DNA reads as TGCAGTGCTTCAGGGACCGAGGTGGCAGATACGCAGTATTTT.

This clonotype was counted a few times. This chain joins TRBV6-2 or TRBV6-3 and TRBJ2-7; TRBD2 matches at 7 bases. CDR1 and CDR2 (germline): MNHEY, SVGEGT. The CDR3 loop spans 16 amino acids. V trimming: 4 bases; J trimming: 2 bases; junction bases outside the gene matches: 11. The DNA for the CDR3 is TGTGCCAGCAGTTGGACTAGAAGTGGTTGGGCCTACGAGCAGTACTTC. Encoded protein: CASSWTRSGWAYEQYF.